This is a list of T cell receptor beta chains from one sample in a study of graft-versus-host responses after intestinal transplantation. These TCRs' antigens remain unknown. Sequenced by immunoSEQ multiplex PCR; TCRdb stores in-frame clones only, minus some. The repertoire has tens of thousands of clones, 90% to 95% of them found once; the top ten carry over 0.4%. Sequencing used unstimulated CD8+ T cells sorted from spleen or lymph node cells, obtained before intestinal transplant. The receptor set was obtained from a human donor who received an intestinal transplant. CDR3s include the opening cysteine and the closing phenylalanine or tryptophan. The D gene is left open where the match is weak. Clone size is not always given. Where it is, it says once, few, many or a class for expanded clones.

j_gene	v_gene	d_gene	abundance	CDR3aa	CDR3nt
TRBJ2-7	TRBV29-1	TRBD2	.	CSVGTSGRANREQYF	TGCAGCGTTGGGACTAGCGGGAGGGCCAACCGGGAGCAGTACTTC
TRBJ2-7	TRBV7-9	TRBD1	.	CASSFPDRASSYEQYF	TGTGCCAGCAGCTTCCCCGACAGGGCGAGCTCCTACGAGCAGTACTTC
TRBJ2-1	TRBV5-6	TRBD2	.	CASSFSGDEQFF	TGTGCCAGCAGCTTTAGCGGGGATGAGCAGTTCTTC
TRBJ2-7	TRBV7-6	TRBD2	.	CASSPTAPSGIYEQYF	TGTGCCAGCAGCCCTACCGCGCCTAGCGGGATATACGAGCAGTACTTC
TRBJ1-6	TRBV30	TRBD1	.	CAWSTGTGESPLHF	TGTGCCTGGTCAACCGGGACAGGGGAATCACCCCTCCACTTT
TRBJ2-5	TRBV19	.	once	CATNPDGAGTTETQYF	TGTGCCACCAACCCGGATGGCGCGGGTACCACGGAGACCCAGTACTTC
TRBJ2-1	TRBV7-3	TRBD1	.	CASSLTGQGGNEQFF	TGTGCCAGCAGCTTGACGGGACAGGGGGGCAATGAGCAGTTCTTC
TRBJ2-1	TRBV4-2	TRBD2	.	CASRGGTSGGYNEQFF	TGTGCCAGCAGGGGGGGGACTAGCGGGGGCTACAATGAGCAGTTCTTC
TRBJ1-3	TRBV19	TRBD1	.	CASVQGAGNTIYF	TGTGCCAGCGTACAGGGGGCTGGAAACACCATATATTTT
TRBJ2-6	TRBV13	.	.	CASSFVEAGANVLTF	TGTGCCAGCAGCTTCGTAGAGGCTGGGGCCAACGTCCTGACTTTC
TRBJ2-7	TRBV5-1	.	.	CASSLVGGSYEQYF	TGCGCCAGCAGCTTGGTGGGGGGATCCTACGAGCAGTACTTC
TRBJ2-5	TRBV2	TRBD1	.	CASRRADRGSETQYF	TGTGCCAGCCGGAGGGCCGACAGGGGGAGTGAGACCCAGTACTTC
TRBJ2-7	TRBV27	.	.	CASSPYAPSAGIAYEQYF	TGTGCCAGCAGTCCATACGCCCCTTCAGCGGGTATAGCCTACGAGCAGTACTTC
TRBJ1-2	TRBV11-2	.	.	CASSPLGAAYGYTF	TGTGCCAGCAGCCCGTTGGGGGCGGCCTATGGCTACACCTTC
TRBJ2-3	TRBV6-1	TRBD2	.	CASSEPLAGVPDTQYF	TGTGCCAGCAGTGAGCCCCTAGCGGGAGTCCCAGATACGCAGTATTTT
TRBJ1-1	TRBV5-1	.	.	CASSLARNLRTEAFF	TGCGCCAGCAGCTTGGCACGAAACTTGCGCACTGAAGCTTTCTTT
TRBJ2-7	TRBV19	.	.	CASSIRGPVGYEQYF	TGTGCCAGTAGTATTCGGGGTCCGGTTGGCTACGAGCAGTACTTC
TRBJ2-1	TRBV5-8	.	.	CASSSTGLYNEQFF	TGTGCCAGCAGCTCCACAGGGTTATACAATGAGCAGTTCTTC
TRBJ2-7	TRBV2	TRBD1	.	CASSDAGTGEGYEQYF	TGTGCCAGCAGTGACGCCGGGACAGGGGAAGGCTACGAGCAGTACTTC
TRBJ2-7	TRBV28	TRBD2	.	CATRLAGGDEQYF	TGTGCCACCCGACTAGCGGGAGGGGACGAGCAGTACTTC